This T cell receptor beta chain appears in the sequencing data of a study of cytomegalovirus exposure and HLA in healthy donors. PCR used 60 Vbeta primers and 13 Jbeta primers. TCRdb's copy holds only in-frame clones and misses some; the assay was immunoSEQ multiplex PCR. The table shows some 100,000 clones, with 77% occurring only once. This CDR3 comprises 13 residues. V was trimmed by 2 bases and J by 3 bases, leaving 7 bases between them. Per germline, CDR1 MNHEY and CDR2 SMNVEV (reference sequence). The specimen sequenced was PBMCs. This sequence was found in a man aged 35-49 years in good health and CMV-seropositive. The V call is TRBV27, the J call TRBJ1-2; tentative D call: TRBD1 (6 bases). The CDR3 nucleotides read TGTGCCAGCAGTTTAAACAGGGACTATGGCTACACCTTC. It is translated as CASSLNRDYGYTF.